This TCR beta chain was profiled in a study of CD8+CD57+ T cells in acquired aplastic anemia. Study details: 3.2 ug was the average amount of DNA from sorted CD4+ and CD8+ cells. Roughly 9.8 million reads, on average, were obtained for CD4+ cells from healthy donors.

By its share, this clonotype is medium-sized. The antigen is not known. Study-level results: Patients and healthy controls showed no significant CD8+ Simpson's diversity difference.

Germline loops: CDR1 ENHRY, CDR2 SYGVKD. CDR3 length: 12 amino acids. The V gene lost 6 bases and the J gene lost 7 bases, with 7 bases spanning the gap. Investigators profiled TCR beta VDJ and CDR3 from genomic DNA template. TCRdb itself ran the reads through MiXCR, one entry per CDR3 protein. This table has approximately 160,000 distinct CDR3 sequences, roughly 40% appearing once. The source is a human donor in good health. What was sequenced was sorted CD4+, CD8+, or CD8+CD57+ T cells (not recorded which) from PBMCs. The rearrangement links TRBV10-3 to TRBJ1-6; D call uncertain. The CDR3 bases are TGTGCCATCAGGGCGTCAAATTCACCCCTCCACTTT. Translation: CAIRASNSPLHF.